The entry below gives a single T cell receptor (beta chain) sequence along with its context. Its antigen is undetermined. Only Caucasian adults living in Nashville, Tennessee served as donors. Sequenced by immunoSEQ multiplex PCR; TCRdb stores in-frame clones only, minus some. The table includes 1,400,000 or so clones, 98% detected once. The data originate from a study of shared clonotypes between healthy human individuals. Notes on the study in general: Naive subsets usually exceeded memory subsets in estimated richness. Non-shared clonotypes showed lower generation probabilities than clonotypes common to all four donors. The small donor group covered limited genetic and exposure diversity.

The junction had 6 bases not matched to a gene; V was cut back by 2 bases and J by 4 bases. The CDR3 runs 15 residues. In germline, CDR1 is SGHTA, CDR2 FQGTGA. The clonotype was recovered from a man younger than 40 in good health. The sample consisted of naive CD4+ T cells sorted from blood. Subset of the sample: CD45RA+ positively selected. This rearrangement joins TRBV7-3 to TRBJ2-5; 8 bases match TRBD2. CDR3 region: CASSLRREVGETQYF. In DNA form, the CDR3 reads TGTGCCAGCAGCTTACGGCGGGAGGTTGGAGAGACCCAGTACTTC.